These 24 T cell receptor beta chains share one sample of origin, sequenced in a study of beta chain features in type 1 diabetes. As every portion of the isolated RNA was reverse transcribed, the sequencing read expressed TCRB transcripts. This table comes from immunoSEQ multiplex PCR, and its TCRdb copy is limited to in-frame clones, with some not included. The sample shows about 250,000 clones, around 14% of them seen only once. Specimen: naive CD4+ T cells from blood. The receptors come from a woman aged 40 to 49 in good health.

In this sample, this clone turned up a few times. This chain uses TRBV7-9 with TRBJ1-6; TRBD1 aligns across 7 bases. The ends lost 4 bases at V and 7 bases at J; junction bases unmatched: 13. Looked up from germline, CDR1 is SEHNR and CDR2 is FQNEAQ (reference sequence). The CDR3 is 17 residues long. The CDR3 sequence is CASSSKQGMDWNSPLHF. Written as DNA, the CDR3 is TGTGCCAGCAGCTCAAAACAGGGGATGGATTGGAATTCACCCCTCCACTTT. Full variable domain (outside the CDR3, taken from reference TRBV7-9 and TRBJ1-6): DTGVSQNPRHKITKRGQNVTFRCDPISEHNRLYWYRQTLGQGPEFLTYFQNEAQLEKSRLLSDRFSAERPKGSFSTLEIQRTEQGDSAMYLCASSSKQGMDWNSPLHFGNGTRLTVT.

This clone has more than one count but fewer than ten. This chain uses TRBV5-6 with TRBJ2-5, with D perhaps matching TRBD1 (5 bases). The CDR3 is 14 amino acids. CDR1 and CDR2 from the germline V gene are SGHDT and YYEEEE. The V gene lost 0 bases and the J gene lost 5 bases, with 11 bases spanning the gap. CDR3 protein: CASSLAGYGETQYF. For the CDR3, the DNA is TGTGCCAGCAGCTTGGCAGGGTATGGCGAGACCCAGTACTTC.

The rearrangement joins TRBV9 to TRBJ2-7, with D possibly being TRBD2 (5 bases). CDR1 is SGDLS, CDR2 YYNGEE, per germline. V was clipped by 0 bases and J by 3 bases, with 10 bases between them. This CDR3 has 14 amino acids. Here the CDR3 DNA reads TGTGCCAGCAGCGTAGCGGGATCGGGCTACGAGCAGTACTTC. It translates to CASSVAGSGYEQYF. The full variable domain, in which reference TRBV9 and TRBJ2-7 provide the parts outside the CDR3, is DSGVTQTPKHLITATGQRVTLRCSPRSGDLSVYWYQQSLDQGLQFLIQYYNGEERAKGNILERFSAQQFPDLHSELNLSSLELGDSALYFCASSVAGSGYEQYFGPGTRLTVT.

This chain uses TRBV5-1 with TRBJ1-3; tentative D call: TRBD1 (6 bases). The CDR3 sequence is 12 residues long. Germline-derived CDR1 and CDR2 are SGHRS and YFSETQ. The V end was cut by 3 bases, the J end by 8 bases, with 9 bases between. The CDR3: CASSSDSYTIYF. The CDR3 DNA is TGCGCCAGCAGCTCGGACAGCTACACCATATATTTT.

The genes are TRBV7-9 and TRBJ1-4; D perhaps matches TRBD1 (6 bases). Germline V gene data show CDR1 as SEHNR and CDR2 as FQNEAQ (reference sequence). Trimming took 5 bases from V and 8 from J, leaving 18 bases between them. The CDR3 is 15 amino acids. The CDR3 sequence: CASSTQQGRREKLFF. The CDR3 DNA reads as TGTGCCAGCAGCACCCAACAGGGAAGGAGGGAAAAACTGTTTTTT.

The chain carries TRBV6-5 and TRBJ2-1; no clear D gene. Germline CDR1 and CDR2: MNHEY and SVGAGI. Deletions cut 2 bases from V and 6 bases from J, with 11 bases between. The CDR3 has 14 residues. The CDR3 protein is CASSYRGAINEQFF. The CDR3 nucleotides are TGTGCCAGCAGTTACCGTGGAGCTATCAATGAGCAGTTCTTC.

This clone occurred a few times. This chain's CDR3 is CASSFAPDTQYF. CDR3 DNA: TGTGCCAGCAGCTTTGCGCCAGATACGCAGTATTTT. This sequence joins TRBV5-4 and TRBJ2-3; D gene uncertain. The CDR3 consists of 12 residues. Germline values: CDR1 SGHNT, CDR2 YYREEE (reference sequence). The ends were cut back, 2 bases at V and 4 bases at J, with 5 bases in the middle.

This rearrangement joins TRBV6-6 to TRBJ1-1; 11 nucleotides agree with TRBD1. The ends lost 5 bases at V and 6 bases at J; junction bases unmatched: 8. Germline CDR1 MNHNY, CDR2 SVGAGI (reference sequence). The CDR3 extends over 15 amino acids. The CDR3 loop is CASSRGQGDFSEAFF. CDR3 nucleotide sequence: TGTGCCAGCAGTCGGGGACAGGGGGACTTCTCTGAAGCTTTCTTT.

In its sample, this clone was seen many times. V is TRBV5-6 and J is TRBJ1-2; D uncertain. V lost 4 bases, J lost 4 bases, and 5 bases lay in between. Germline values: CDR1 SGHDT, CDR2 YYEEEE. This CDR3 comprises 11 residues. The DNA for the CDR3 is TGTGCCAGCAGCCCGGGCTATGGCTACACCTTC. Amino acids: CASSPGYGYTF.

The J gene is TRBJ2-7, the V gene TRBV9, with a tentative D call TRBD1 (6 bases). The V gene lost 0 bases and the J gene lost 0 bases, with 10 bases spanning the gap. Germline V gene data show CDR1 as SGDLS and CDR2 as YYNGEE. The CDR3 runs to 15 residues. The CDR3 bases are TGTGCCAGCAGCGTAGGGGGGCCGAGCTCCTACGAGCAGTACTTC. Amino acids: CASSVGGPSSYEQYF.

This clone was found a few times. The chain employs TRBV5-1 and TRBJ2-4; 11 positions agree with TRBD1. Germline V gene lookup returns CDR1 SGHRS and CDR2 YFSETQ. Trimming took 3 bases from V and 6 from J; bases not matched to a gene: 8. The CDR3 length is 16 residues. CDR3 in DNA: TGCGCCAGCAGCTCGGTCGGACAGGGGGCCGGAAACATTCAGTACTTC. This gives the protein CASSSVGQGAGNIQYF.

The CDR3 DNA follows: TGTGCCAGTATGGACAGGGGGCTTGGAAACACCATATATTTT. Amino acids: CASMDRGLGNTIYF. This rearrangement joins TRBV19 to TRBJ1-3; 11 bases are a match to TRBD1. The trim removed 7 bases at V and 3 bases at J, leaving 2 bases unmatched. Germline lookup yields CDR1 LNHDA and CDR2 SQIVND (reference sequence). The length of the CDR3 is 14 residues.

This clone appeared a few times. The chain joins TRBV28 to TRBJ1-1; TRBD1 agrees at 9 bases. The germline gives CDR1 MDHEN, CDR2 SYDVKM. The CDR3 is 15 amino acids. V trimming: 5 bases; J trimming: 14 bases; junction bases outside the gene matches: 18. This CDR3 reads CASSQDRGKVSLRFF. The DNA for the CDR3 is TGTGCCAGCAGTCAGGACAGGGGAAAAGTGTCCCTACGGTTCTTT.

With regard to this clone: Other DNA sequences in this sample translate to the same CDR3. Here the CDR3 reads CSASEETQYF. CDR3 DNA sequence: TGCAGTGCATCGGAAGAGACCCAGTACTTC. This chain connects TRBV20-1 to TRBJ2-5; D gene uncertain. Looked up from germline, CDR1 is DFQATT and CDR2 is SNEGSKA (reference sequence). Trimming cost V 6 bases and J 3 bases, with 5 bases left between them. The CDR3 is 10 residues long.

The chain links TRBV7-9 to TRBJ2-3; D is possibly TRBD1 (6 bases). This CDR3 comprises 16 residues. Germline V gene lookup returns CDR1 SEHNR and CDR2 FQNEAQ (reference sequence). V was cut by 7 bases and J by 0 bases, with 17 bases left in between. CDR3 sequence: CASTQGTASSTDTQYF. The CDR3 coding sequence is TGTGCCAGCACCCAGGGGACGGCATCTAGCACAGATACGCAGTATTTT. Complete variable domain (other parts from reference TRBV7-9 and TRBJ2-3): DTGVSQNPRHKITKRGQNVTFRCDPISEHNRLYWYRQTLGQGPEFLTYFQNEAQLEKSRLLSDRFSAERPKGSFSTLEIQRTEQGDSAMYLCASTQGTASSTDTQYFGPGTRLTVL.

V gene TRBV19 combines with J gene TRBJ2-1, with a weak D call TRBD1 (6 bases). V lost 3 bases, J lost 4 bases, and 13 bases lay in between. This CDR3 is built from 15 residues. Germline CDR1 LNHDA, CDR2 SQIVND (reference sequence). DNA for the CDR3: TGTGCCAGTAGTATTTTCGGGACACAATACAATGAGCAGTTCTTC. Protein product: CASSIFGTQYNEQFF.

The chain couples TRBV6-1 to TRBJ2-3, with a weak D call TRBD2 (5 bases). Trimming removed 6 bases from V and 2 bases from J, with 12 bases in between. This CDR3 comprises 14 residues. Germline V gene sequence: CDR1 MNHNS, CDR2 SASEGT. The CDR3 DNA is TGTGCCAGCAGCCGCACGGGAATCACAGATACGCAGTATTTT. Its translation is CASSRTGITDTQYF.

The chain joins TRBV6-5 to TRBJ2-7, with D tentatively TRBD2 (5 bases). CDR3 length: 15 amino acids. Germline lookup yields CDR1 MNHEY and CDR2 SVGAGI. V was pared by 0 bases and J by 6 bases, with 15 bases between. CDR3 in amino acids: CASSYSSGNGIEQYF. The CDR3 coding sequence is TGTGCCAGCAGTTACTCATCCGGGAATGGCATCGAGCAGTACTTC.

This rearrangement joins TRBV13 to TRBJ2-1, with 10 nucleotides matching TRBD2. Trimming at V came to 3 bases and at J to 8 bases, leaving 4 bases not matched to a gene. Germline V CDR1 and CDR2: PRHDT, FYEKMQ (reference sequence). There are 14 residues in the CDR3. CDR3 sequence: CASSFSGGLDEQFF. CDR3 sequence (DNA): TGTGCCAGCAGCTTTAGCGGGGGGCTCGATGAGCAGTTCTTC.

The J gene is TRBJ2-5, the V gene TRBV7-6, with 10 bases identical to TRBD2. Germline-derived CDR1 and CDR2 are SGHVS and FNYEAQ. The J segment lost 3 bases and the V segment lost 1 base, leaving 5 bases of the junction unmatched. This CDR3 is 16 amino acids long. The chain's CDR3 is CASSLGSGGREETQYF. The CDR3 bases are TGTGCCAGCAGCTTAGGTAGCGGGGGGCGGGAAGAGACCCAGTACTTC.

This chain joins TRBV14 and TRBJ2-3; TRBD2 agrees at 9 bases. Losses at the gene ends were 0 bases for V and 2 bases for J; bases not matched to a gene: 6. This CDR3 contains 17 residues. Germline V lookup: CDR1 SGHDN, CDR2 FVKESK. The CDR3 DNA reads as TGTGCCAGCAGCCAAGATGCCAGCGGGGGGTTCACAGATACGCAGTATTTT. It yields the protein CASSQDASGGFTDTQYF.

J is TRBJ2-7 and V is TRBV5-1, with 9 bases fitting TRBD1. The CDR3 is made up of 15 amino acids. V gave up 2 bases and J gave up 5 bases; unmatched junction bases: 8. Germline lookup yields CDR1 SGHRS and CDR2 YFSETQ. The CDR3 sequence: CASSFTGGAYNEQYF. CDR3 nucleotides: TGCGCCAGCAGCTTTACAGGGGGCGCTTACAACGAGCAGTACTTC.

The rearrangement joins TRBV7-2 to TRBJ1-3, with TRBD1 matching 8 bases. The CDR3 contains 14 residues. Germline CDR1 SGHTA, CDR2 FQGNSA. Trimming cost V 5 bases and J 7 bases; bases outside gene matches: 7. CDR3 DNA sequence: TGTGCCAGCAGCGTAGGACAGGGAGCGAACACCATATATTTT. Amino acids: CASSVGQGANTIYF.

Remarks on this clone: The sample contains more than one DNA sequence encoding this CDR3. The CDR3 loop is CASSVGGFDTQYF. CDR3 DNA: TGTGCCAGCAGCGTTGGTGGCTTTGATACGCAGTATTTT. The chain has TRBV9 and TRBJ2-3; D ambiguous. This CDR3 contains 13 residues. V was pared by 2 bases and J by 6 bases, with 10 bases between. CDR1 SGDLS and CDR2 YYNGEE come from the germline V gene.